This T cell receptor (beta chain) was documented in a study of OX40 agonist ivuxolimab in advanced cancers. Study outcomes and limitations: Which antigen the expanded peripheral T cells recognized is unknown.

Of note for this clone: As yet, its antigen is unknown.

Blood was sampled at baseline, cycle 4 day 1, and cycle 7 day 1. Libraries were prepared by immunoSEQ multiplex PCR; TCRdb keeps only in-frame clonotypes and omits some of them. The sample includes 57,000 or so clones, about 92% of them seen just once. The V end was cut by 5 bases, the J end by 1 base, with 8 bases between. This CDR3 comprises 13 residues. Germline loops: CDR1 SGHTS, CDR2 YDEGEE. This specimen was CD4+ or CD8+ T cells sorted from blood, taken in a trial of the OX40 agonist ivuxolimab. The chain is built from TRBV5-8 and TRBJ2-3; tentative D call: TRBD1 (6 bases). This sequence was found in an adult with an advanced solid tumor such as melanoma, head and neck, liver or kidney cancer. The CDR3: CASRSGGTDTQYF. Written as DNA, the CDR3 is TGTGCCAGCAGATCAGGGGGCACAGATACGCAGTATTTT.